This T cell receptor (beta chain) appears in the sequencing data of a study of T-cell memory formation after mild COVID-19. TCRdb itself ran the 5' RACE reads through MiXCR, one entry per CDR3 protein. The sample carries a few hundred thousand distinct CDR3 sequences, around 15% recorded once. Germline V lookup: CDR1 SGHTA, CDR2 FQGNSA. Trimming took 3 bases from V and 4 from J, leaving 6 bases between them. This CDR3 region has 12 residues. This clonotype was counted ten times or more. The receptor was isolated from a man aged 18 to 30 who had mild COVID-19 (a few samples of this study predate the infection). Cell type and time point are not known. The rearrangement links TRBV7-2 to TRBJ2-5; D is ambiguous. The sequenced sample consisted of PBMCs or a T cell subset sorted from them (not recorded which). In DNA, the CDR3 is TGTGCCAGCAGCTTCGCCCGAGAGACCCAGTACTTC. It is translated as CASSFARETQYF.